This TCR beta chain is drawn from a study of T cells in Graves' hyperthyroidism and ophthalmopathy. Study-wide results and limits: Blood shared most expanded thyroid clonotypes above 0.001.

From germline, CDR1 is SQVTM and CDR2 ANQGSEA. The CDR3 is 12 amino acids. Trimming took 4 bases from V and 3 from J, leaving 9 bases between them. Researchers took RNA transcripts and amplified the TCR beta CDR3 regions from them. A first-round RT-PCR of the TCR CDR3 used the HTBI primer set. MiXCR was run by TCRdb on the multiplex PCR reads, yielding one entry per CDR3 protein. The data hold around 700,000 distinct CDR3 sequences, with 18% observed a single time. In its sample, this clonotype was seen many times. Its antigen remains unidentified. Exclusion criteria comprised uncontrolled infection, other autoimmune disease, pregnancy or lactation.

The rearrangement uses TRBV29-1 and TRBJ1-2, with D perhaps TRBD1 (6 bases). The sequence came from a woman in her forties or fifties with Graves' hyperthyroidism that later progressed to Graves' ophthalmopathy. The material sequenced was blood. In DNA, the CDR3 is TGCAGCGTTGTAGCAGGGGACTATGGCTACACCTTC. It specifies CSVVAGDYGYTF.